A selection of T cell receptor beta chains follows, all from one sample in a study of OX40 agonist ivuxolimab in advanced cancers. Some clones are missing from TCRdb's copy, which holds only in-frame ones; the method was immunoSEQ multiplex PCR. The table has about 15,000 clones, around four fifths seen once. The sample in question was CD4+ or CD8+ T cells sorted from blood, obtained in a trial of the OX40 agonist ivuxolimab. These receptors were taken from an adult with an advanced solid tumor such as melanoma, head and neck, liver or kidney cancer. Both conserved end residues are part of each CDR3. D genes are given only for firm matches. Clone size is stated in some rows and not others, as once, few, many or a class when expanded.

CDR3aa | CDR3nt | abundance | d_gene | j_gene | v_gene
CASSLVENEQFF | TGTGCCAGCAGCTTGGTAGAAAATGAGCAGTTCTTC | . | . | TRBJ2-1 | TRBV5-4
CASSFRDYSPLHF | TGTGCCAGCAGTTTCAGGGATTATTCACCCCTCCACTTT | . | . | TRBJ1-6 | TRBV27
CASSLGTSGDEQFF | TGTGCCAGCAGCTTAGGGACTAGCGGGGATGAGCAGTTCTTC | few | TRBD2 | TRBJ2-1 | TRBV7-3
CASSDTGTDTQYF | TGCGCCAGCAGTGATACAGGGACAGATACGCAGTATTTT | once | . | TRBJ2-3 | TRBV10-1
CASSLRGTLHQPQHF | TGTGCCAGCAGCCTCCGCGGGACTCTACATCAGCCCCAGCATTTT | few | . | TRBJ1-5 | TRBV5-5
CASSLGPNNEQFF | TGTGCCAGCAGTTTAGGGCCCAACAATGAGCAGTTCTTC | . | . | TRBJ2-1 | TRBV27
CASSSRDFYEQYF | TGTGCCAGCAGTTCGAGGGATTTCTACGAGCAGTACTTC | . | . | TRBJ2-7 | TRBV28
CASSYFKLGPEEQYF | TGTGCCAGCAGTTACTTTAAGCTGGGCCCGGAAGAGCAGTACTTC | . | . | TRBJ2-7 | TRBV6-6
CASSVEVGFTDTQYF | TGTGCCAGCAGCGTAGAGGTGGGGTTCACAGATACGCAGTATTTT | . | . | TRBJ2-3 | TRBV9
CASSQIRDRVQNIQYF | TGTGCTAGCAGCCAAATCCGGGACAGGGTCCAAAACATTCAGTACTTC | once | TRBD1 | TRBJ2-4 | TRBV7-7
CASSPGGGWAEAFF | TGTGCCAGCTCACCAGGAGGGGGCTGGGCTGAAGCTTTCTTT | . | TRBD1 | TRBJ1-1 | TRBV18
CAWRALEGMTSYSTDTQYF | TGTGCCTGGAGAGCGTTAGAGGGGATGACATCATACAGCACAGATACGCAGTATTTT | . | . | TRBJ2-3 | TRBV30
CASSLVGDRDSPLHF | TGTGCCAGCAGCTTGGTGGGAGACAGGGATTCACCCCTCCACTTT | . | TRBD1 | TRBJ1-6 | TRBV5-4
CAWSPGTSTTDTQYF | TGTGCCTGGAGCCCCGGGACATCCACTACAGATACGCAGTATTTT | few | . | TRBJ2-3 | TRBV30
CASSSSTDTQYF | TGTGCCAGCTCGAGTAGCACAGATACGCAGTATTTT | medium-sized | . | TRBJ2-3 | TRBV4-2
CASSLFGAMNTEAFF | TGTGCCAGCAGTTTATTCGGGGCCATGAACACTGAAGCTTTCTTT | . | . | TRBJ1-1 | TRBV27
CASSEKASGGNNEQFF | TGTGCCAGCAGTGAAAAGGCTAGCGGGGGGAACAATGAGCAGTTCTTC | . | TRBD2 | TRBJ2-1 | TRBV6-4
CASSQAGTGAYEQYF | TGCGCCAGCAGCCAAGCCGGGACAGGGGCGTACGAGCAGTACTTC | . | TRBD1 | TRBJ2-7 | TRBV4-1
CASSLGGTGDFGYTF | TGTGCCAGCAGCTTAGGAGGGACAGGGGATTTTGGCTACACCTTC | . | TRBD1 | TRBJ1-2 | TRBV7-6
CASRSLEGGELFF | TGTGCCAGCAGATCGTTAGAGGGCGGGGAGCTGTTTTTT | . | . | TRBJ2-2 | TRBV7-3
CASRFTDTQYF | TGTGCCAGCAGATTCACAGATACGCAGTATTTT | . | . | TRBJ2-3 | TRBV11-2
CASSESVANSYEQYF | TGCGCCAGCAGTGAGTCGGTAGCGAACTCCTACGAGCAGTACTTC | . | . | TRBJ2-7 | TRBV10-2
CASSLTGGYGYTF | TGTGCCAGCAGTTTAACAGGGGGCTATGGCTACACCTTC | . | TRBD1 | TRBJ1-2 | TRBV27
CASSLRGQGTGELFF | TGCGCCAGCAGCTTGCGGGGACAGGGCACCGGGGAGCTGTTTTTT | once | TRBD1 | TRBJ2-2 | TRBV5-1
CASSENGETSGYTF | TGTGCCAGCAGTGAAAATGGGGAAACGAGCGGCTACACCTTC | . | . | TRBJ1-2 | TRBV6-1
CASSLPRSAETQYF | TGTGCCAGCAGCTTACCCCGCTCTGCGGAGACCCAGTACTTC | . | . | TRBJ2-5 | TRBV7-9
CASSELAGALTDTQYF | TGTGCCAGCAGTGAACTAGCGGGGGCCCTCACAGATACGCAGTATTTT | once | TRBD2 | TRBJ2-3 | TRBV6-4
CASSLHTEAFF | TGTGCCAGCAGCTTACACACTGAAGCTTTCTTT | . | . | TRBJ1-1 | TRBV13
CASSMGTATNEKLFF | TGTGCCAGTAGTATGGGGACTGCAACTAATGAAAAACTGTTTTTT | . | . | TRBJ1-4 | TRBV19
CASSTGLASYEQYF | TGCGCCAGCAGTACGGGACTAGCGTCCTACGAGCAGTACTTC | . | TRBD2 | TRBJ2-7 | TRBV10-1
CASSQFATNEKLFF | TGTGCCAGTAGTCAATTTGCAACTAATGAAAAACTGTTTTTT | . | . | TRBJ1-4 | TRBV19
CASAPETGNSSPLHF | TGTGCCAGCGCCCCCGAGACAGGGAATAGTTCACCCCTCCACTTT | . | TRBD1 | TRBJ1-6 | TRBV6-4
CASSQDPNTEAFF | TGCGCCAGCTCCCAGGACCCGAACACTGAAGCTTTCTTT | . | . | TRBJ1-1 | TRBV5-1
CAISDPDRGYEQYF | TGTGCCATCAGTGACCCGGACAGGGGGTACGAGCAGTACTTC | . | TRBD1 | TRBJ2-7 | TRBV10-3
CASSTLALQGADTQYF | TGTGCCAGCAGCACCTTAGCCCTACAGGGGGCAGATACGCAGTATTTT | once | TRBD1 | TRBJ2-3 | TRBV7-3
CAVRAGYEQYF | TGTGCGGTCCGGGCAGGGTACGAGCAGTACTTC | . | . | TRBJ2-7 | TRBV6-1
CASSERLATHEQYF | TGTGCCAGCAGTGAGAGGCTAGCAACGCACGAGCAGTACTTC | . | . | TRBJ2-7 | TRBV2
CASSLARAPGQPQHF | TGTGCCAGCAGCTTAGCGAGGGCCCCGGGGCAGCCCCAGCATTTT | . | . | TRBJ1-5 | TRBV13
CASSISTGGYTEAFF | TGTGCCAGTAGTATCTCGACAGGGGGATACACTGAAGCTTTCTTT | few | TRBD1 | TRBJ1-1 | TRBV19
CSIVGAGSYEQYF | TGCAGCATCGTGGGGGCTGGCTCCTACGAGCAGTACTTC | . | . | TRBJ2-7 | TRBV29-1
CASSLYPGRSSSYNEQFF | TGCGCCAGCAGCTTGTACCCCGGGAGAAGTTCCTCCTACAATGAGCAGTTCTTC | . | . | TRBJ2-1 | TRBV5-1
CASSLTGLAGGNEQFF | TGTGCCAGCAGCTTAACGGGACTAGCGGGAGGGAATGAGCAGTTCTTC | . | TRBD2 | TRBJ2-1 | TRBV7-3